This T cell receptor (beta chain) is from a study of cytomegalovirus exposure and HLA in healthy donors. Notes on the study in general: In an earlier analysis, about 90% or about 30%: the productive usage of most TCR beta V segments.

60 Vbeta and 13 Jbeta primers were used in PCR. Profiled with immunoSEQ multiplex PCR; TCRdb holds only in-frame clones, not every one. Among 150,000 to 200,000 clones listed, around 84% were seen once. With 5 bases clipped from V and 1 base from J, the junction kept 7 bases outside the gene matches. Germline V gene sequence: CDR1 SGHAT, CDR2 FQNNGV. The CDR3 is 15 amino acids. About this clone itself: No antigen is known for it. Other DNA sequences from this sample encode an identical CDR3 as well.

The gene calls are TRBV11-2 and TRBJ2-7, with TRBD1 identical over 8 bases. The receptor comes from a man between 18 and 35 years old in good health and CMV-seropositive. The sequenced sample was PBMCs. For the CDR3, the DNA is TGTGCCAGCAGCCTCCCCGGGACAGGTTCCTACGAGCAGTACTTC. Its translation: CASSLPGTGSYEQYF.